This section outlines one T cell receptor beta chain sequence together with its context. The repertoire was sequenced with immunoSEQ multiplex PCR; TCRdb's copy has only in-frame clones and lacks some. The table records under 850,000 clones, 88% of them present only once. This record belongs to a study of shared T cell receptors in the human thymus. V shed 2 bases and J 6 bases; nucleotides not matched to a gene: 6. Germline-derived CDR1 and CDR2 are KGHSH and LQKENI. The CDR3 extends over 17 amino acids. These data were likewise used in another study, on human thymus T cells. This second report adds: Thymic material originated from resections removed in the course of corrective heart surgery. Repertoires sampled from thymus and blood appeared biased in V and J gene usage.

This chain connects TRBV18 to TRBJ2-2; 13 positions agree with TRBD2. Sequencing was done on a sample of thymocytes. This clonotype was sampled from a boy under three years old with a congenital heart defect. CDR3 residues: CASSPGLAGVPAGELFF. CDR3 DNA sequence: TGTGCCAGCTCACCAGGACTAGCGGGAGTGCCGGCCGGGGAGCTGTTTTTT.